This T cell receptor beta chain derives from a study of breast tumors, draining lymph nodes, adjacent tissues. This clonotype has a count of ten or more. The antigen remains unidentified. TCRdb reprocessed the multiplex PCR reads with MiXCR, giving one entry per CDR3 protein. The sample records under 350,000 distinct CDR3 sequences, around 31% being singletons. Findings and limits, study-wide: The lymph node origin of tumor T cells was framed as consistent with a hypothesis, not demonstrated. Luminal-like breast cancer showed significantly greater tumor-nontumor repertoire similarity than basal-like breast cancer did. Compared with lymph nodes, tumors were less diverse; compared with nontumor tissue, more.

Breast cancer patients provided tissue from their axillary draining lymph nodes. The TCR sequence derives from a female donor with breast cancer. Some clones in this sample may be carry-over from other donors' samples. Sequences were obtained from axillary lymph node tissue.

The CDR3 is CAISDGAINTIYF. The CDR3 region has the DNA TGTGCCATCAGTGATGGGGCTATAAACACCATATATTTT. The chain carries TRBV10-3 and TRBJ1-3; a weak D match, TRBD1 (5 bases). Between the trimmed V and J ends, which lost 3 bases and 6 bases, there was a span of 9 bases. Germline V gene lookup returns CDR1 ENHRY and CDR2 SYGVKD. CDR3 length: 13 residues.